The rows below give T cell receptor beta chains drawn from one sample of a study of blood T cell repertoires in COVID-19. Only in-frame clones appear in the TCRdb table, and some are missing; sequencing was by immunoSEQ multiplex PCR. This repertoire shows about 87,000 clones, around 87% found once; its top ten account for 7% to 8%. Sequenced sample: peripheral blood. The origin of the receptors is a human donor with acute or convalescent COVID-19. The donor label of this sample is uncertain. Both conserved end residues are part of each CDR3. The D gene is left open where the match is weak. A row's size may be missing; if present it is once, few, many or a size class.

J: TRBJ2-7; D: TRBD1; size: -; V: TRBV28; CDR3: CASTTGQPLYEQYF; DNA: TGTGCCAGCACCACGGGACAGCCACTCTACGAGCAGTACTTC
J: TRBJ2-3; D: -; size: -; V: TRBV9; CDR3: CASSVEPGPDTQYF; DNA: TGTGCCAGCAGCGTAGAACCCGGTCCAGATACGCAGTATTTT
J: TRBJ2-1; D: TRBD1; size: -; V: TRBV12-3/TRBV12-4; CDR3: CASNLRDRVQFF; DNA: TGTGCCAGCAACCTTAGGGACAGGGTCCAATTCTTC
J: TRBJ2-1; D: TRBD1; size: -; V: TRBV24-1; CDR3: CATSFGQAHYNEQFF; DNA: TGTGCCACCAGTTTCGGACAGGCCCATTACAATGAGCAGTTCTTC
J: TRBJ2-3; D: TRBD2; size: -; V: TRBV5-1; CDR3: CASSLYGGGADTQYF; DNA: TGCGCCAGCAGCTTGTATGGCGGGGGGGCAGATACGCAGTATTTT
J: TRBJ1-1; D: TRBD1; size: -; V: TRBV5-8; CDR3: CASSYQGVNTEAFF; DNA: TGTGCCAGCAGCTACCAGGGGGTGAACACTGAAGCTTTCTTT
J: TRBJ2-3; D: -; size: -; V: TRBV11-2; CDR3: CASIKLLVRTDTQYF; DNA: TGTGCCAGCATCAAGCTTCTGGTTCGCACAGATACGCAGTATTTT
J: TRBJ2-3; D: -; size: once; V: TRBV6-5; CDR3: CASSPGFSTDTQYF; DNA: TGTGCCAGCAGTCCGGGGTTCTCCACAGATACGCAGTATTTT
J: TRBJ2-1; D: TRBD2; size: -; V: TRBV7-8; CDR3: CASSFFRGLAGDDNEQFF; DNA: TGTGCCAGCAGCTTTTTCCGAGGGCTAGCGGGGGACGACAATGAGCAGTTCTTC
J: TRBJ1-2; D: -; size: -; V: TRBV2; CDR3: CASSEVGASNYGYTF; DNA: TGTGCCAGCAGTGAAGTGGGAGCTTCTAACTATGGCTACACCTTC
J: TRBJ2-3; D: -; size: few; V: TRBV29-1; CDR3: CSVDSADTQYF; DNA: TGCAGCGTTGATTCCGCAGATACGCAGTATTTT
J: TRBJ1-2; D: TRBD1; size: -; V: TRBV30; CDR3: CAWSVTTGYGYTF; DNA: TGTGCCTGGAGTGTGACGACAGGGTATGGCTACACCTTC
J: TRBJ2-1; D: TRBD2; size: -; V: TRBV5-1; CDR3: CASSSGGQNEQFF; DNA: TGCGCCAGCTCTAGCGGGGGGCAGAATGAGCAGTTCTTC
J: TRBJ2-5; D: -; size: -; V: TRBV5-4; CDR3: CASSLQGGQETQYF; DNA: TGTGCCAGCAGCCTACAGGGGGGGCAAGAGACCCAGTACTTC
J: TRBJ2-7; D: -; size: -; V: TRBV7-9; CDR3: CASSPELQNPAYEQYF; DNA: TGTGCCAGCAGCCCCGAGCTACAGAACCCTGCCTACGAGCAGTACTTC
J: TRBJ1-1; D: -; size: -; V: TRBV6-5; CDR3: CASSYSTNGMNTEAFF; DNA: TGTGCCAGCAGTTACTCGACTAACGGAATGAACACTGAAGCTTTCTTT
J: TRBJ1-1; D: -; size: -; V: TRBV28; CDR3: CASSLIPAENTEAFF; DNA: TGTGCCAGCAGTTTAATTCCGGCGGAGAACACTGAAGCTTTCTTT
J: TRBJ1-4; D: TRBD1; size: -; V: TRBV11-3; CDR3: CASSLARGPYEKLFF; DNA: TGTGCCAGCAGCTTAGCAAGGGGGCCATATGAAAAACTGTTTTTT